This TCR beta chain came from a study of CD8 T cells in Susac syndrome. The germline V gene has CDR1 MNHEY and CDR2 SVGEGT. The ends were cut back, 6 bases at V and 5 bases at J, with 18 bases in the middle. The CDR3 spans 15 residues. With random hexamers, reverse transcription was performed on roughly 0.45 to 1 ug of RNA. TCRdb fed the immunoSEQ multiplex PCR reads into MiXCR, producing one record per CDR3 protein. This table has a few hundred thousand distinct CDR3 sequences, roughly 85% appearing once. This rearrangement joins TRBV6-2 or TRBV6-3 to TRBJ2-3; D remains unclear. This receptor was obtained from a human donor with multiple sclerosis. The source material was CD8+ T cells from PBMCs. Here the CDR3 reads CASSSDVRAGDTQYF. The CDR3 bases are TGTGCCAGCAGCTCAGACGTAAGGGCCGGAGATACGCAGTATTTT.